These 26 T cell receptor beta chains were sequenced from one sample in a study of cytomegalovirus exposure and HLA in healthy donors (dated by TCRdb to the late 2010s). Library preparation was by the immunoSEQ multiplex PCR assay. A mixture of 60 forward primers for TCR Vbeta segments and 13 reverse primers for TCR Jbeta segments was used in the multiplex PCR. TCRdb provides this immuneACCESS table in a form limited to in-frame rearrangements. Some clones are lacking; in checked studies, under half of them reflect an unresolved V gene, and why the rest are absent is not known. This sample gives under 170,000 clones in total; around 74% of them show up just once. The ten top clones hold roughly 6.3% of the sample. Sequencing input: PBMCs. These TCRs come from a man over 45 in good health and CMV-seropositive.

The table lists this clone with a few counts. The V and J genes are TRBV18 and TRBJ1-5; 12 bases agree with TRBD1. Germline V CDR1 and CDR2: KGHSH, LQKENI. The CDR3 covers 16 residues. Trimming cost V 3 bases and J 6 bases; bases outside gene matches: 6. CDR3 in amino acids: CASSPGTGGSGQPQHF. CDR3 sequence (DNA): TGTGCCAGCTCACCTGGGACAGGGGGCTCGGGTCAGCCCCAGCATTTT.

The gene calls are TRBV28 and TRBJ2-3; a weak D match, TRBD1 (6 bases). V lost 6 bases to trimming and J lost 0 bases, with 19 bases between them. Germline V CDR1 and CDR2: MDHEN, SYDVKM. The CDR3 totals 17 residues. CDR3 bases: TGTGCCAGCAGATCTCTTTGGACAGTAGTAAGCACAGATACGCAGTATTTT. It codes for CASRSLWTVVSTDTQYF.

V usage is TRBV15 and J usage is TRBJ1-1; perhaps TRBD1 as D (5 bases). Per the germline V gene, CDR1 is LNHNV and CDR2 is YYDKDF (reference sequence). V lost 3 bases, J lost 8 bases, and 10 bases lay in between. The CDR3 runs to 12 residues. This CDR3 is CATSSGGLEAFF. CDR3 bases: TGTGCCACCAGCAGCGGGGGGTTAGAAGCTTTCTTT.

This clone has a handful of counts. The chain couples TRBV28 to TRBJ2-7, with TRBD2 as a possible D gene (5 bases). CDR3 length equals 16 residues. V lost 2 bases to trimming and J lost 0 bases, with 14 bases between them. CDR1 MDHEN and CDR2 SYDVKM come from the germline V gene. CDR3 sequence reads: CASSLDSLGLSYEQYF. The CDR3, as DNA: TGTGCCAGCAGTTTAGATTCACTAGGTCTCTCCTACGAGCAGTACTTC.

The V and J genes are TRBV7-3 and TRBJ1-2; 7 nucleotides match TRBD1. The junction had 25 bases not matched to a gene; V was cut back by 5 bases and J by 7 bases. Germline CDR1 is SGHTA and CDR2 is FQGTGA. The CDR3 totals 19 residues. The CDR3 region has the DNA TGTGCCAGCAGCCCCGACACCCAACCAAGGGACAGCGGATCCTCTGGCTACACCTTC. It encodes CASSPDTQPRDSGSSGYTF.

The rearrangement links TRBV6-5 to TRBJ2-5, with 7 bases matching TRBD2. The CDR3 spans 15 residues. Germline CDR1 reads MNHEY; CDR2 reads SVGAGI. With V trimmed by 2 bases and J by 5 bases, 8 bases remained unmatched. The CDR3 DNA sequence: TGTGCCAGCAGTTACGATGAGACTAGCCTGGAGACCCAGTACTTC. This translates into CASSYDETSLETQYF.

This sequence joins TRBV27 and TRBJ2-7; possible D gene TRBD1, 6 bases. The CDR3 sequence is 14 residues long. Germline CDR1 MNHEY, CDR2 SMNVEV (reference sequence). Between the trimmed V and J ends, which lost 2 bases and 0 bases, there was a span of 8 bases. The CDR3 DNA is TGTGCCAGCAGTTTAGGGGGCCACTCCTACGAGCAGTACTTC. Its translation: CASSLGGHSYEQYF.

J is TRBJ1-1 and V is TRBV6-1, with D possibly being TRBD1 (6 bases). Trimming shortened V by 3 bases and J by 5 bases, and 16 bases separated the two germline ends. Germline V gene sequence: CDR1 MNHNS, CDR2 SASEGT. The CDR3 totals 15 residues. CDR3 sequence: CASSDRGRGRTEAFF. The DNA of the CDR3 is TGTGCCAGCAGTGACCGGGGCAGGGGACGTACTGAAGCTTTCTTT.

The chain uses TRBV6-5 and TRBJ1-5; weak D call: TRBD1 (6 bases). CDR1 is MNHEY, CDR2 SVGAGI, per germline. The CDR3 spans 13 residues. Deletions cut 6 bases from V and 4 bases from J, with 10 bases between. DNA of the CDR3: TGTGCCAGCAGCCCGAGGGGGAATCAGCCCCAGCATTTT. It is translated as CASSPRGNQPQHF.

This chain uses TRBV28 with TRBJ2-5; D gene unclear. Germline values: CDR1 MDHEN, CDR2 SYDVKM. With 6 bases removed from V and 0 bases from J, the gap between germline ends came to 11 bases. This CDR3 has 14 amino acids. CDR3 bases: TGTGCCAGCAGGCAGATACAGTACCAAGAGACCCAGTACTTC. As protein: CASRQIQYQETQYF.

The chain couples TRBV4-2 to TRBJ2-1; possibly TRBD1 for D (5 bases). The germline CDR1 and CDR2 sequences are LGHNA and YNFKEQ. The V end lost 4 bases, the J end lost 7 bases, and 8 bases lay between the germline ends. There are 12 residues in the CDR3. CDR3 residues: CASSPRANEQFF. The DNA for the CDR3 is TGTGCCAGCAGCCCCAGGGCTAATGAGCAGTTCTTC.

The gene calls are TRBV10-2 and TRBJ2-7; D is possibly TRBD2 (5 bases). V was clipped by 8 bases and J by 5 bases, with 16 bases between them. The CDR3 has 13 residues. Germline V CDR1 and CDR2: WSHSY, SAAADI. CDR3 residues: CASFQPPRDEQYF. As DNA, the CDR3 is TGCGCCAGCTTTCAGCCACCGCGGGACGAGCAGTACTTC.

The chain employs TRBV6-5 and TRBJ2-7; 8 nucleotides align to TRBD1. With V trimmed by 5 bases and J by 3 bases, 6 bases remained unmatched. This CDR3 spans 14 amino acids. CDR1 is MNHEY and CDR2 is SVGAGI in the germline V gene. CDR3 protein: CASSAGQAIYEQYF. The CDR3 coding sequence is TGTGCCAGCAGTGCGGGACAGGCGATCTACGAGCAGTACTTC.

V gene TRBV11-2 combines with J gene TRBJ2-3; D is perhaps TRBD2 (6 bases). Germline CDR1 and CDR2: SGHAT and FQNNGV. This CDR3 has 19 amino acids. V was clipped by 4 bases and J by 0 bases, with 23 bases between them. As DNA, the CDR3 is TGTGCCAGCAGCTACTACCTAGCGTCCAGAACCATGAGCACAGATACGCAGTATTTT. Translating gives CASSYYLASRTMSTDTQYF.

This chain connects TRBV9 to TRBJ2-5; D unresolved. TRBJ2-7 explains the end of the DNA better; the J call may be wrong. Per the germline V gene, CDR1 is SGDLS and CDR2 is YYNGEE. This CDR3 has 15 amino acids. The CDR3 region has the DNA TGTGCCAGCAGCGTTGACTTGTCGAGCTCCTACGAGCAGTACTTC. Encoded protein: CASSVDLSSSYEQYF.

Of note for this clone: One end of the junction does not line up with germline, which may come from a read error. Different DNA sequences within this sample yield the same CDR3. V is TRBV19 and J is TRBJ2-1; TRBD2 matches 9 bases. CDR3 length equals 16 residues. The V gene's germline CDR1 is LNHDA and CDR2 SQIVND (reference sequence). The chain's CDR3 is CASSISGRPSYNEQFF. CDR3 DNA sequence: TGTGCCAGTAGTATAAGCGGGAGGCCATCCTACAACGAGCAGTTCTTC.

Points on this clone: Other nucleotide sequences in the sample specify the same CDR3. This chain links TRBV6-1 with TRBJ2-1; 10 bases align to TRBD2. Trimming took 11 bases from V and 10 from J; bases not matched to a gene: 14. This CDR3 has 14 amino acids. From germline, CDR1 is MNHNS and CDR2 SASEGT. CDR3 in DNA: TGTGCCTCCCAGGCCGGACTAGCGGAAGGCGAGCAGTTCTTC. The encoded protein is CASQAGLAEGEQFF.

This clone was observed a handful of times. CDR3 in amino acids: CASSYSRGQPQHF. The CDR3 DNA is TGTGCCAGCAGTTATTCCAGGGGCCAGCCCCAGCATTTT. The chain links TRBV6-5 to TRBJ1-5, with D possibly TRBD1 on 6 matching bases. CDR1 MNHEY and CDR2 SVGAGI come from the germline V gene. Between the trimmed V and J ends, which lost 3 bases and 7 bases, there was a span of 10 bases. CDR3 length: 13 amino acids.

V gene TRBV2 combines with J gene TRBJ1-3, with TRBD1 matching 7 bases. CDR3 length: 13 residues. The germline CDR1 and CDR2 sequences are SNHLY and FYNNEI. The junction had 3 bases not matched to a gene; V was cut back by 6 bases and J by 4 bases. CDR3 sequence: CASSWDRGNTIYF. The DNA of the CDR3 is TGTGCCAGCAGCTGGGACAGAGGAAACACCATATATTTT.

The chain is built from TRBV15 and TRBJ2-6; weak D call: TRBD1 (5 bases). The V end lost 2 bases, the J end lost 3 bases, and 8 bases lay between the germline ends. CDR1 LNHNV and CDR2 YYDKDF come from the germline V gene (reference sequence). The CDR3 spans 15 residues. CDR3 in DNA: TGTGCCACCAGCAGACAGGGATATGGGGCCAACGTCCTGACTTTC. Amino acid sequence: CATSRQGYGANVLTF.

V is TRBV7-6 and J is TRBJ2-7; D is unresolved. V gave up 0 bases and J gave up 3 bases, with 6 bases separating them. This CDR3 is built from 13 residues. Germline CDR1 is SGHVS and CDR2 is FNYEAQ. The DNA of the CDR3 is TGTGCCAGCAGCTTAGCTGTAGACTACGAGCAGTACTTC. Translated: CASSLAVDYEQYF.

The CDR3 protein is CASSLVPAGVRSQYF. Here the CDR3 DNA reads TGCGCCAGCAGCTTGGTCCCAGCGGGAGTTCGGTCCCAGTACTTC. The chain is built from TRBV5-1 and TRBJ2-5; TRBD2 matches at 8 bases. The trim removed 0 bases at V and 9 bases at J, leaving 10 bases unmatched. The CDR3 covers 15 residues. Germline values: CDR1 SGHRS, CDR2 YFSETQ. The full variable domain, with the rest looked up from reference TRBV5-1 and TRBJ2-5, is KAGVTQTPRYLIKTRGQQVTLSCSPISGHRSVSWYQQTPGQGLQFLFEYFSETQRNKGNFPGRFSGRQFSNSRSEMNVSTLELGDSALYLCASSLVPAGVRSQYFGPGTRLLVL.

This CDR3 reads CASRRQGGNIQYF. The CDR3 bases are TGTGCCAGCAGGAGACAGGGGGGAAACATTCAGTACTTC. The V gene is TRBV28, the J gene TRBJ2-4, with TRBD1 matching over 9 bases. The CDR3 length is 13 residues. The junction had 3 bases not matched to a gene; V was cut back by 6 bases and J by 6 bases. Germline V gives CDR1 MDHEN, CDR2 SYDVKM.

As for this clone: The conserved final phenylalanine or tryptophan is absent from the CDR3, which likely points to a read error. The DNA is left out, because the CDR3 cannot be placed on it with certainty; the CDR3 is given as TCRdb lists it. The chain combines TRBV20-1 with TRBJ1-1; the D call in the table, TRBD1, was not verified against the DNA. CDR1 is DFQATT and CDR2 is SNEGSKA in the germline V gene (reference sequence). Termini included, the CDR3 measures 10 amino acids. CDR3 loop: CSACPGQATI.

This chain uses TRBV9 with TRBJ2-1; TRBD1 matches at 10 bases. Germline-derived CDR1 and CDR2 are SGDLS and YYNGEE. The CDR3 is made up of 15 amino acids. The trim removed 3 bases at V and 1 base at J, leaving 1 base unmatched. The DNA for the CDR3 is TGTGCCAGCAGCGGGACAGGGGGATCCTACAATGAGCAGTTCTTC. This codes for CASSGTGGSYNEQFF. Combining the CDR3 with reference TRBV9 and TRBJ2-1 gives the whole variable domain DSGVTQTPKHLITATGQRVTLRCSPRSGDLSVYWYQQSLDQGLQFLIQYYNGEERAKGNILERFSAQQFPDLHSELNLSSLELGDSALYFCASSGTGGSYNEQFFGPGTRLTVL.

This clone was found once. The chain is built from TRBV5-1 and TRBJ2-5, with TRBD2 identical over 7 bases. CDR1 SGHRS and CDR2 YFSETQ come from the germline V gene. The CDR3 covers 14 residues. Trimming at V came to 3 bases and at J to 5 bases, leaving 7 bases not matched to a gene. CDR3 sequence: CASSSGREEETQYF. The CDR3, as DNA: TGCGCCAGCAGCTCCGGACGGGAGGAGGAGACCCAGTACTTC.